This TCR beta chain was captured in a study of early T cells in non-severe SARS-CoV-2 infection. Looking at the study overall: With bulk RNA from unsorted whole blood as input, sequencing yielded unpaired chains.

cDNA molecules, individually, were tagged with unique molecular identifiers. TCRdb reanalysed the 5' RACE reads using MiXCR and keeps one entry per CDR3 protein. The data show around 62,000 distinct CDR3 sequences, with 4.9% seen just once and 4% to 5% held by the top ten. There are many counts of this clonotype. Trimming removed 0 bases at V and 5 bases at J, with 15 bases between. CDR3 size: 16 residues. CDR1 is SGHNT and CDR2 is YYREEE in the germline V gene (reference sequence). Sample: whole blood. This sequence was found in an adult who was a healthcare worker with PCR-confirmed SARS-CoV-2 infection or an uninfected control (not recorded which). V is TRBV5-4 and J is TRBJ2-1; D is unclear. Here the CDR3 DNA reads TGTGCCAGCAGCTTGGCGGGTAGGCGAGATAACAATGAGCAGTTCTTC. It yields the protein CASSLAGRRDNNEQFF. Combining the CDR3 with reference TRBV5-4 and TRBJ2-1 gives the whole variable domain ETGVTQSPTHLIKTRGQQVTLRCSSQSGHNTVSWYQQALGQGPQFIFQYYREEENGRGNFPPRFSGLQFPNYSSELNVNALELDDSALYLCASSLAGRRDNNEQFFGPGTRLTVL.